The rows below give T cell receptor beta chains drawn from one sample of a study of T cell repertoires in cytomegalovirus infection. TCRdb redid the calling of the reads with MiXCR, one entry per CDR3 protein. The sample lists around 300,000 distinct CDR3 sequences; more than 8% were seen once. Sample: PBMCs. The receptors here all came from a human donor in good health (CMV status not recorded). Some clones in this sample may be carry-over from other donors' samples. Each CDR3 is given with its conserved first and last residue. Fields, in order: clone size, D gene, V gene, J gene, CDR3 DNA, CDR3 protein. A D gene is named only where the DNA matches it firmly. A clone size is listed for some rows: how often the clone was seen (once, few, many), or a class if it is expanded.

clone size: many; D gene: TRBD1; V gene: TRBV7-8; J gene: TRBJ1-5; CDR3 DNA: TGTGCCAGCAGCTTAAGGCGGCAGGGGGCGCAGGGTCAGCCCCAGCATTTT; CDR3 protein: CASSLRRQGAQGQPQHF
clone size: many; D gene: .; V gene: TRBV12-3/TRBV12-4; J gene: TRBJ1-5; CDR3 DNA: TGTGCCAGCAGTTTCGAGATGAGGCAGCCCCAGCATTTT; CDR3 protein: CASSFEMRQPQHF
clone size: once; D gene: .; V gene: TRBV20-1; J gene: TRBJ1-1; CDR3 DNA: TGCAGTGCTAGAGGTCGGGGGGCTGAAGCTTTCTTT; CDR3 protein: CSARGRGAEAFF
clone size: few; D gene: .; V gene: TRBV7-9; J gene: TRBJ2-1; CDR3 DNA: TGTGCCAGCAGTCCAGTGGGGACCCCTGAGGAGCAGTTCTTC; CDR3 protein: CASSPVGTPEEQFF
clone size: .; D gene: .; V gene: TRBV7-9; J gene: TRBJ2-1; CDR3 DNA: TGTGCCAGCAGCTTAGGGCCCTCCCAGTTCTTC; CDR3 protein: CASSLGPSQFF
clone size: few; D gene: .; V gene: TRBV12-3/TRBV12-4; J gene: TRBJ2-2; CDR3 DNA: TGTGCCAGCAGTTTAGAGGGGCGCACCGGGGAGCTGTTTTTT; CDR3 protein: CASSLEGRTGELFF
clone size: .; D gene: TRBD2; V gene: TRBV5-5; J gene: TRBJ2-1; CDR3 DNA: TGTGCCAGCATGACGGGGGGGCTAGAGAATGAGCAGTTCTTC; CDR3 protein: CASMTGGLENEQFF
clone size: few; D gene: .; V gene: TRBV12-3/TRBV12-4; J gene: TRBJ1-1; CDR3 DNA: TGTGCCAGCAGCTCCGTTATCTGGGGCATGAACACTGAAGCTTTCTTT; CDR3 protein: CASSSVIWGMNTEAFF
clone size: .; D gene: .; V gene: TRBV19; J gene: TRBJ2-5; CDR3 DNA: TGTGCCAGTAGTATAAGTGAGGGGTCCGGGAAGACCCAGTACTTC; CDR3 protein: CASSISEGSGKTQYF
clone size: .; D gene: TRBD1; V gene: TRBV27; J gene: TRBJ1-4; CDR3 DNA: TGTGCCAGCAGTATGACAGGGCTTGGACCTGCAACTAATGAAAAACTGTTTTTT; CDR3 protein: CASSMTGLGPATNEKLFF
clone size: .; D gene: TRBD2; V gene: TRBV5-1; J gene: TRBJ2-7; CDR3 DNA: TGCGCCAGCAGCCCTGGACTAGCGGGGGGCTTGGACTACGAGCAGTACTTC; CDR3 protein: CASSPGLAGGLDYEQYF
clone size: many; D gene: TRBD2; V gene: TRBV11-2; J gene: TRBJ2-1; CDR3 DNA: TGTGCCAGCAGCCGGACTAGCGGGAGTGCCTACAATGAGCAGTTCTTC; CDR3 protein: CASSRTSGSAYNEQFF
clone size: many; D gene: .; V gene: TRBV7-6; J gene: TRBJ1-1; CDR3 DNA: TGTGCCAGCAGCTTATCTGTCAGGGGGAACACTGAAGCTTTCTTT; CDR3 protein: CASSLSVRGNTEAFF
clone size: many; D gene: .; V gene: TRBV7-2; J gene: TRBJ1-3; CDR3 DNA: TGTGCCAGCGCCCCGGTGGCAGGACGCTCTGGAAACACCATATATTTT; CDR3 protein: CASAPVAGRSGNTIYF
clone size: many; D gene: .; V gene: TRBV7-2; J gene: TRBJ1-2; CDR3 DNA: TGTGCCAGCAGCTTAACGACAGTGGAGAGCTATGGCTACACCTTC; CDR3 protein: CASSLTTVESYGYTF
clone size: few; D gene: .; V gene: TRBV2; J gene: TRBJ2-3; CDR3 DNA: TGTGCCAGCAGTTATGACAGGTATACGCAGTATTTT; CDR3 protein: CASSYDRYTQYF
clone size: few; D gene: .; V gene: TRBV19; J gene: TRBJ2-1; CDR3 DNA: TGTGCCAGTAGTATATCCAACGGGGGCAATGAGCAGTTCTTC; CDR3 protein: CASSISNGGNEQFF
clone size: many; D gene: TRBD2; V gene: TRBV7-2; J gene: TRBJ2-7; CDR3 DNA: TGTGCCAGCAGCCCCCCGGGACTAGCGGGGGGCCAGACCGAGCAGTACTTC; CDR3 protein: CASSPPGLAGGQTEQYF
clone size: .; D gene: TRBD2; V gene: TRBV28; J gene: TRBJ2-7; CDR3 DNA: TGTGCCAGCAGTACCACGGGGGGGGCTGGTCCGGCCGAGCAGTACTTC; CDR3 protein: CASSTTGGAGPAEQYF
clone size: .; D gene: .; V gene: TRBV14; J gene: TRBJ2-7; CDR3 DNA: TGTGCCAGCAGTTGGATGGGGGGCTACGAGCAGTACTTC; CDR3 protein: CASSWMGGYEQYF
clone size: .; D gene: .; V gene: TRBV20-1; J gene: TRBJ1-1; CDR3 DNA: TGCAGTGCTTCCCGAGAACCTAACAGGTTAACTGAAGCTTTCTTT; CDR3 protein: CSASREPNRLTEAFF
clone size: .; D gene: .; V gene: TRBV6-1; J gene: TRBJ2-1; CDR3 DNA: TGTGCCAGCAGTGAACAGACCCCCTGGGAGCAGTTCTTC; CDR3 protein: CASSEQTPWEQFF
clone size: many; D gene: .; V gene: TRBV7-2; J gene: TRBJ1-3; CDR3 DNA: TGTGCCAGCAGCTTAGTCTTGGGAAACACCATATATTTT; CDR3 protein: CASSLVLGNTIYF
clone size: many; D gene: .; V gene: TRBV7-2; J gene: TRBJ1-2; CDR3 DNA: TGTGCCAGCAGCTTAGCTGGACGGCCGAACTATGGCTACACCTTC; CDR3 protein: CASSLAGRPNYGYTF
clone size: .; D gene: TRBD2; V gene: TRBV12-3/TRBV12-4; J gene: TRBJ2-3; CDR3 DNA: TGTGCCAGCAGTTTACAAGCGGGGGCCACAGATACGCAGTATTTT; CDR3 protein: CASSLQAGATDTQYF
clone size: .; D gene: TRBD1; V gene: TRBV18; J gene: TRBJ1-1; CDR3 DNA: TGTGCCAGCTCACCATTGGACAGGGGGCGCTTGAACACTGAAGCTTTCTTT; CDR3 protein: CASSPLDRGRLNTEAFF
clone size: many; D gene: .; V gene: TRBV7-2; J gene: TRBJ2-7; CDR3 DNA: TGTGCCAGCACCGCCACGATGACGGTAACTAGCTCCTACGAGCAGTACTTC; CDR3 protein: CASTATMTVTSSYEQYF
clone size: many; D gene: .; V gene: TRBV7-2; J gene: TRBJ2-5; CDR3 DNA: TGTGCCAGCAGCTTAGTTGGGGGGCGAGAGACCCAGTACTTC; CDR3 protein: CASSLVGGRETQYF
clone size: .; D gene: .; V gene: TRBV7-2; J gene: TRBJ2-5; CDR3 DNA: TGTGCCAGCAGCTTAGAAATACTGGGACCGAGTGTTTTC; CDR3 protein: CASSLEILGPSVF
clone size: many; D gene: .; V gene: TRBV19; J gene: TRBJ2-2; CDR3 DNA: TGTGCCAGTGGTAATACCGGGGAGCTGTTTTTT; CDR3 protein: CASGNTGELFF
clone size: many; D gene: TRBD1; V gene: TRBV7-2; J gene: TRBJ2-2; CDR3 DNA: TGTGCCAGCAGCCCCCGGACAGGACCGGGCACCGGGGAGCTGTTTTTT; CDR3 protein: CASSPRTGPGTGELFF
clone size: many; D gene: .; V gene: TRBV7-2; J gene: TRBJ2-1; CDR3 DNA: TGTGCCAGCAGCTTAGCTCTAGGGGGGGGGACTGAGCAGTTCTTC; CDR3 protein: CASSLALGGGTEQFF
clone size: .; D gene: .; V gene: TRBV7-6; J gene: TRBJ2-1; CDR3 DNA: TGTGCCAGCAGCCCAACGGCTCCGGGGGAGCAGTTCTTC; CDR3 protein: CASSPTAPGEQFF
clone size: many; D gene: .; V gene: TRBV7-2; J gene: TRBJ2-1; CDR3 DNA: TGTGCCAGCAGCTTAGACGGGAGCTCCTACAATGAGCAGTTCTTC; CDR3 protein: CASSLDGSSYNEQFF
clone size: many; D gene: TRBD2; V gene: TRBV7-2; J gene: TRBJ2-5; CDR3 DNA: TGTGCCAGCAGCAAACCGGGGACTAGCGGGGGGCAAGAGACCCAGTACTTC; CDR3 protein: CASSKPGTSGGQETQYF
clone size: .; D gene: TRBD1; V gene: TRBV2; J gene: TRBJ2-6; CDR3 DNA: TGTGCCAGCATCATTCAGATACAGGGGTCTAGTGGGGCCAACGTCCTGACTTTC; CDR3 protein: CASIIQIQGSSGANVLTF
clone size: many; D gene: .; V gene: TRBV20-1; J gene: TRBJ2-7; CDR3 DNA: TGCAGTGCTAGTCAGGGGGGTTACGAGCAGTACTTC; CDR3 protein: CSASQGGYEQYF
clone size: many; D gene: TRBD2; V gene: TRBV20-1; J gene: TRBJ2-2; CDR3 DNA: TGCAGTGCTAGATCCGGGACTAGCGGGAGGACCGGGGAGCTGTTTTTT; CDR3 protein: CSARSGTSGRTGELFF
clone size: many; D gene: .; V gene: TRBV6-2/TRBV6-3; J gene: TRBJ2-1; CDR3 DNA: TGTGCCAGCAGTTACCCCAATGAGCAGTTCTTC; CDR3 protein: CASSYPNEQFF
clone size: many; D gene: TRBD2; V gene: TRBV7-6; J gene: TRBJ2-7; CDR3 DNA: TGTGCCAGCAGGGTGGGTAGCGGGACGAGCGAGCAGTACTTC; CDR3 protein: CASRVGSGTSEQYF